Listed below are T cell receptor beta chains from one sample, sequenced in a study of blood T cell repertoires in COVID-19. Sequencing used immunoSEQ multiplex PCR; TCRdb keeps in-frame clones, though not all of them. The sample has approximately 300,000 clones, 70% to 90% seen once; the top ten hold 3.5% to 5.5%. The sequencing sample was made of PBMCs or T cells enriched from blood (not recorded which). Receptor source: a woman younger than 45 who had recovered from COVID-19. CDR3s include the opening cysteine and the closing phenylalanine or tryptophan. A D gene is named only where the DNA matches it firmly. Only some rows state a clone size, as once, few, many or a class for expanded clones.

J gene | V gene | clone size | D gene | CDR3 DNA | CDR3 protein
TRBJ1-5 | TRBV2 | NA | TRBD1 | TGTGCCAGCAGTGAACGGACAGGGGGTTACTCCAATCAGCCCCAGCATTTT | CASSERTGGYSNQPQHF
TRBJ1-1 | TRBV14 | NA | NA | TGTGCCAGCAGCCACAAAACTCATTTCGGGAGTGAAGCTTTCTTT | CASSHKTHFGSEAFF
TRBJ1-2 | TRBV5-6 | NA | NA | TGTGCCAGCAGCCAAAGACAGAGAGGCTACACCTTC | CASSQRQRGYTF
TRBJ2-7 | TRBV5-6 | NA | NA | TGTGCCAGCAGCTTGGAAGGACTCTACTACGAGCAGTACTTC | CASSLEGLYYEQYF
TRBJ2-7 | TRBV28 | once | NA | TGTGCTGTCGAGACAGCCTCCTACGAGCAGTACTTC | CAVETASYEQYF
TRBJ2-3 | TRBV5-1 | NA | TRBD2 | TGCGCCAGCAGCTTTGCCCGAGTGGCTAGCGGGAGGGGGGATACGCAGTATTTT | CASSFARVASGRGDTQYF
TRBJ2-4 | TRBV27 | NA | TRBD1 | TGTGCCAGCAGCCTAGACAGGGCCTCTAGGAACATTCAGTACTTC | CASSLDRASRNIQYF
TRBJ1-4 | TRBV7-9 | once | NA | TGTGCCAGCAGCTTATTAGACGCCGGGACTAATGAAAAACTGTTTTTT | CASSLLDAGTNEKLFF
TRBJ2-5 | TRBV4-2 | NA | NA | TGTGCCAGCAGCCAAGATGTAAAAGAGACCCAGTACTTC | CASSQDVKETQYF
TRBJ1-2 | TRBV7-2 | NA | TRBD1 | TGTGCCAGCAGCTTGGGACAGGTCGTCGGCTACACCTTC | CASSLGQVVGYTF
TRBJ2-1 | TRBV20-1 | NA | NA | TGCAGTGCTAGTCTCCCGATTGATAGAGCGCCAAGAGGGGGTGAGCAGTTCTTC | CSASLPIDRAPRGGEQFF
TRBJ1-4 | TRBV5-5 | NA | TRBD1 | TGTGCCAGCAGCTTGGGGCCGGGACAGGGTGACGTTGAAAAACTGTTTTTT | CASSLGPGQGDVEKLFF
TRBJ2-7 | TRBV19 | NA | TRBD2 | TGTGCCAGTAGTTCGGCCACGCTAGCGGGGGTTGGCTACGAGCAGTACTTC | CASSSATLAGVGYEQYF
TRBJ2-5 | TRBV11-2 | NA | NA | TGTGCCAGCAGCTTGACCGGGACACCACAAGAGACCCAGTACTTC | CASSLTGTPQETQYF
TRBJ1-6 | TRBV18 | NA | NA | TGTGCCAGCTCACCCGTAGGGGCAGGGAAGAATTCACCCCTCCACTTT | CASSPVGAGKNSPLHF
TRBJ1-1 | TRBV2 | NA | NA | TGTGCCAGCAGTGATACCCTTCGGGGTAAGACTGAAGCTTTCTTT | CASSDTLRGKTEAFF
TRBJ1-5 | TRBV28 | NA | NA | TGTGCCAGCAGTTTGCATCACAATCGGGTTAGCAATCAGCCCCAGCATTTT | CASSLHHNRVSNQPQHF
TRBJ1-4 | TRBV11-2 | few | NA | TGTGCCAGCAGCCCATGGAGGGCGGCTAATGAAAAACTGTTTTTT | CASSPWRAANEKLFF
TRBJ2-7 | TRBV5-1 | NA | TRBD1 | TGCGCCAGCAGCTTGGCACCGGACAGGGGCTCCTACGAGCAGTACTTC | CASSLAPDRGSYEQYF
TRBJ1-6 | TRBV5-1 | NA | TRBD1 | TGCGCCAGCCGGGACAGTAATAATTCACCCCTCCACTTT | CASRDSNNSPLHF
TRBJ1-5 | TRBV10-3 | NA | TRBD1 | TGTGCCATCAGTGAAGACAGGGCTGCTAATCAGCCCCAGCATTTT | CAISEDRAANQPQHF
TRBJ2-1 | TRBV4-1 | NA | TRBD2 | TGCGCCAGCAGCCAAGATTTCGCTAGCGGGAGTAATGAGCAGTTCTTC | CASSQDFASGSNEQFF
TRBJ2-1 | TRBV7-3 | NA | NA | TGTGCCAGCAGCTTAACTCTAAGCTCCTACAATGAGCAGTTCTTC | CASSLTLSSYNEQFF
TRBJ2-5 | TRBV28 | NA | NA | TGTGCCAGCAGTTCGCACTCGACCCAGTACTTC | CASSSHSTQYF
TRBJ1-5 | TRBV2 | NA | TRBD1 | TGTGCCAGCAGTGCGGGACAGGGGGTCAATCAGCCCCAGCATTTT | CASSAGQGVNQPQHF
TRBJ2-1 | TRBV2 | NA | NA | TGTGCCAGCAGTGAAACGGGGGGCACCTACAATGAGCAGTTCTTC | CASSETGGTYNEQFF
TRBJ1-1 | TRBV5-1 | NA | TRBD1 | TGCGCCAGCAGCTTGGGGTCGGGACAGGGGACTGAAGCTTTCTTT | CASSLGSGQGTEAFF
TRBJ2-1 | TRBV28 | NA | TRBD2 | TGTGCCAGCAGTTTTCTAGCGGGAGGGGGGTGGAACAATGAGCAGTTCTTC | CASSFLAGGGWNNEQFF
TRBJ2-7 | TRBV30 | NA | NA | TGTGCCTGGAGTGTGGGTCGGGGCTCCTACGAGCAGTACTTC | CAWSVGRGSYEQYF
TRBJ1-4 | TRBV4-1 | NA | TRBD1 | TGCGCCAGCAGCCAAGATCGGACAGGCTTACTCGCAACTAATGAAAAACTGTTTTTT | CASSQDRTGLLATNEKLFF
TRBJ1-6 | TRBV5-6 | NA | TRBD1 | TGTGCCAGCCACGTCGGGACAGGGTTTAAGAATTCACCCCTCCACTTT | CASHVGTGFKNSPLHF
TRBJ1-2 | TRBV6-5 | NA | NA | TGTGCCAGCAAGGGGGACGGCTGGCGCTACACCTTC | CASKGDGWRYTF
TRBJ1-2 | TRBV27 | NA | TRBD1 | TGTGCCAGCAGTTTAGGGCAGGGGGCGCAAGGCTACACCTTC | CASSLGQGAQGYTF
TRBJ2-7 | TRBV5-1 | NA | NA | TGCGCCAGCAGCTTGGACAGGGAAGTCTACGAGCAGTACTTC | CASSLDREVYEQYF
TRBJ1-4 | TRBV27 | NA | NA | TGTGCCAGCAGTTCCGGCTGGGGGCTAGAAAAACTGTTTTTT | CASSSGWGLEKLFF
TRBJ1-1 | TRBV9 | NA | NA | TGTGCCAGCAGCGTCACGGCAGGTTCGAACACTGAAGCTTTCTTT | CASSVTAGSNTEAFF
TRBJ1-5 | TRBV19 | NA | NA | TGTGCCAGTAGTATTGAGCGGAATCAGCCCCAGCATTTT | CASSIERNQPQHF
TRBJ1-1 | TRBV7-8 | NA | TRBD1 | TGTGCCACCCTCCGTACCGGGACAGGGAACACTGAAGCTTTCTTT | CATLRTGTGNTEAFF
TRBJ2-1 | TRBV6-4 | NA | NA | TGTGCCAGCAGTGAGGACATTTACAATGAGCAGTTCTTC | CASSEDIYNEQFF
TRBJ1-2 | TRBV29-1 | NA | TRBD1 | TGCAGCGTTGAAGACGGACAGGGAGTTGGTGGCTACACCTTC | CSVEDGQGVGGYTF
TRBJ2-3 | TRBV27 | NA | TRBD2 | TGTGCCAGCAGTTTCGGGAGGGAAGATACGCAGTATTTT | CASSFGREDTQYF
TRBJ2-3 | TRBV10-3 | few | NA | TGTGCCATCAGTGAGGGCCTGGGGGCCACAGATACGCAGTATTTT | CAISEGLGATDTQYF
TRBJ1-5 | TRBV10-1 | NA | TRBD1 | TGCGGATCTCGAAACAGGGGGGAGGAGGAAGTAAGCAATCAGCCCCAGCATTTT | CGSRNRGEEEVSNQPQHF
TRBJ1-2 | TRBV19 | NA | NA | TGTGCCAGTAGTATAACCCAGGGGTATGGCTACACCTTC | CASSITQGYGYTF
TRBJ2-1 | TRBV13 | NA | NA | TGTGCCAGCAGCCCCGGACAGAATGAGCAGTTCTTC | CASSPGQNEQFF
TRBJ2-2 | TRBV6-1 | many | NA | TGTGCCAGCAGTGAGAGGGACACCGGGGAGCTGTTTTTT | CASSERDTGELFF
TRBJ1-2 | TRBV5-1 | few | TRBD1 | TGCGCCAGCAGCTTGGGGGACAGGAACTATGGCTACACCTTC | CASSLGDRNYGYTF
TRBJ1-2 | TRBV3-1/TRBV3-2 | NA | TRBD1 | TGTGCCAGCAGCCAAGCGGGACAGACTAACTATGGCTACACCTTC | CASSQAGQTNYGYTF
TRBJ2-6 | TRBV4-2 | NA | TRBD1 | TGTGCCAGCAGCCAAGCGACAGGGCCCTCTGGGGCCAACGTCCTGACTTTC | CASSQATGPSGANVLTF
TRBJ1-2 | TRBV5-1 | NA | NA | TGCGCCAGCAGCTTGACTTCCTCGGGGTTCGTCTATGGCTACACCTTC | CASSLTSSGFVYGYTF
TRBJ2-1 | TRBV19 | NA | TRBD2 | TGTGCCAGTACCCCTAGCGGGGTCGTCGATGAGCAGTTCTTC | CASTPSGVVDEQFF
TRBJ2-1 | TRBV21-1 | NA | NA | TGTGCCAGCAGCAAACCTCAGGGTAGCGGGAAAAACAATGAGCAGTTCTTC | CASSKPQGSGKNNEQFF
TRBJ2-6 | TRBV28 | few | NA | TGTGCCAGCAGGCGGGCTGGGGCCAACGTCCTGACTTTC | CASRRAGANVLTF
TRBJ1-2 | TRBV19 | NA | NA | TGTGCCAGTAGTATGGGCGTCCATGGCTACACCTTC | CASSMGVHGYTF
TRBJ1-2 | TRBV28 | NA | NA | TGTGCCAGCAGTAAGGGCGGGAGGGTAAACTATGGCTACACCTTC | CASSKGGRVNYGYTF
TRBJ2-2 | TRBV25-1 | NA | NA | TGTGCCAGCAGTGAGGGGGGACTTAACACCGGGGAGCTGTTTTTT | CASSEGGLNTGELFF